This T cell receptor beta chain was captured in a study of blood T cell repertoires in COVID-19 (dated by TCRdb to about 2020). Context from the whole study: The collaborator samples originated in the United States, Italy and Spain and spanned the acute and convalescent phases of COVID-19. The material from the prospective study consisted of cDNA or gDNA derived from T cells, B-cell-depleted T cells, or PBMCs. Deeply sampled blood TCRbeta repertoires from subjects exposed to, actively infected with, or recovered from COVID-19 were included in the dataset. A freely available public database, intended as a resource for researchers studying the immune response to SARS-CoV-2, is where the repertoires were released. Samples were obtained from the ongoing ImmuneRACE study (first 160 participants) and from some 1,300 subjects provided by 6 global collaborators. Sample metadata almost always included a de-identified subject ID, COVID-19 status, age in years and sex. Where available, HLA class I and class II types were taken from metadata supplied by the sample provider and were not determined by assay-based typing.

This clone came up once. Its antigen is currently not known. No base quality values were provided; no much bigger clone lies one nucleotide off. The study at large found these results: The quantity of clinical and demographic metadata differed by source and by participant and was supplied without curation.

The CDR1 and CDR2 encoded by the germline V gene are SQVTM and ANQGSEA. The CDR3 goes from the cysteine to the phenylalanine over 14 residues. The read is trimmed to its CDR3 DNA, 42 bases read in frame from base 1. V and J lose 5 bases and 0 bases, and a span of 12 bases separates them. The collaborating institutions used their own protocols to collect whole blood in K2EDTA tubes. Collaborator samples were shipped for TCRbeta analysis as frozen whole blood, isolated PBMCs, or DNA extracted from either sample type. The immunoSEQ Assay, a bias-controlled multiplex PCR, was used to amplify TCRbeta CDR3 regions from genomic DNA. Turning to the authors' computational methods: Within the assay, amplification of reference gene primers was used to estimate how many nucleated cells each sample contained. To quantify the absolute abundance of each unique TCRbeta CDR3 rearrangement, sequence reads were collapsed and filtered. For each sample, productive Simpson clonality was calculated as the square root of Simpson's diversity index across productive rearrangements. In TCRdb, the immuneACCESS table is reduced to in-frame sequences with V and J assigned. These tables do not hold every clone; where another copy was compared, an unresolved V gene accounts for under half, and the others remain unexplained. V and J calls and clone size follow that table, whereas D and trimming were derived from the DNA. For this sample the table gives more than 120,000 clones, of which 75% to 90% were detected only once. The ten largest clones add up to about 5.1% of the sample.

The chain is assembled from TRBV29-1 and TRBJ2-3; the D gene is unclear. The source is a human donor in a cohort sampled during active COVID-19. The specimen was peripheral blood. CDR3 reads: CSVLTFTSTDTQYF. The DNA sequence is as follows: TGCAGCGTTCTGACATTCACTAGCACAGATACGCAGTATTTT.